Only one count was recorded for the clone carrying this T cell receptor beta chain. These data originate in a study of cytomegalovirus exposure and HLA in healthy donors. Across the study: The approximately 120 million unique TCR beta sequences, from about 190 million T cells, were found by an earlier analysis.

Germline values: CDR1 MNHNS, CDR2 SASEGT. The CDR3 contains 13 residues. Trimming removed 5 bases at V and 7 bases at J, with 14 bases between. It was with 60 Vbeta and 13 Jbeta primers that the PCR ran. The assay was immunoSEQ multiplex PCR, and TCRdb's table has in-frame clones only and misses some. The table shows 130,000 or so clones, with roughly 84% occurring only once. V gene TRBV6-1 combines with J gene TRBJ1-2; possible D gene TRBD1, 5 bases. The TCR was taken from a woman aged 18-29 years in good health and CMV-seropositive. Material: PBMCs. The DNA of the CDR3 is TGTGCCAGCAGTATTTCGGGGGATAGTGGCTACACCTTC. Its protein is CASSISGDSGYTF.